This T cell receptor (beta chain) was recovered during a study of Ad26.COV2.S vaccination and SARS-CoV-2 variants (dated by TCRdb to about 2021). About the full investigation: Vaccine-arm donors came from COV1001, a multicentre, randomized, double-blind, placebo-controlled phase I-IIa trial of Ad26.COV2.S in healthy adults. Dosing of Ad26.COV2.S was intramuscular, at either 5x10^10 or 1x10^11 viral particles, delivered as one shot or as two shots spaced 56 days apart. Sequencing of the TCRbeta repertoire served to evaluate the specificity and breadth of SARS-CoV-2-reactive T cell receptors following Ad26.COV2.S vaccination. A total of 32 samples were included in the TCR-sequenced set, comprising around 19 Ad26.COV2.S vaccine recipients, 5 placebo recipients and 8 SARS-CoV-2 convalescent individuals. Trial participants were randomized into five groups of five, in which low-dose or high-dose Ad26.COV2.S was given once or twice, or placebo was given on both occasions. Investigators remained blinded to trial group allocation during experiments and outcome assessment. Study-level results and caveats: Comparable non-spike TCR breadth was observed between vaccine and placebo recipients, consistent with only spike being contained in the vaccine. Compared with placebo recipients, Ad26.COV2.S recipients showed higher spike-specific TCR breadth (P = 0.0014). The authors noted that total T cell responses may have been underestimated by the TCR breadth and depth analyses. The study lacked the statistical power to compare responses across vaccine doses or regimens. Substantial breadth of spike-specific CD8+ and CD4+ T cell responses was reported after vaccination.

The junction carries 12 bases between V and J, which are trimmed by 3 bases and 0 bases respectively. The CDR3 measures 17 amino acids from cysteine to phenylalanine. The kept DNA is CDR3 alone, 51 bases in frame from the first base. According to the germline V gene, CDR1 reads MNHNS and CDR2 reads SASEGT. What the treatment or condition label conveys for this sample: 19 received Ad26.COV2.S at low or high dose, single or two shots; several received placebo; per-sample allocation not given. Repertoires of vaccine and placebo recipients were sequenced from samples collected on day 63 after the first injection. Cohort 1b enrolled some 25 adults aged 18-55 years at a single site in Boston, USA, between 29 July and 7 August 2020. Ad26.COV2.S was a replication-incompetent adenovirus type 26 vector that expressed a prefusion-stabilized SARS-CoV-2 spike protein derived from the original Wuhan strain. Remarks on this clone: Its antigen remains unidentified. Per-base qualities were not stored, and no clone one base away is much larger.

TCRbeta CDR3 regions were sequenced with the immunoSEQ Assay. After extraction, genomic DNA underwent amplification by bias-controlled multiplex PCR, followed by high-throughput sequencing. The original pipeline was this. To quantify the absolute abundance of every unique TCRbeta CDR3 region, sequences were collapsed and filtered. T cell fraction was estimated by normalization of TCRbeta template counts to usable DNA, with usable DNA being measured through amplification of reference genes present in all nucleated cells. Repertoire TCRs were annotated as SARS-CoV-2-specific when V gene, CDR3 amino acid sequence and J gene were exactly matched to a known reactive TCR set. The reference SARS-CoV-2 TCR set was obtained from MIRA and was filtered for enrichment in COVID-19-positive ImmuneCODE repertoires, whereby public or cross-reactive TCRs were removed. Drawing on the MIRA antigens, annotated TCRs were analysed further at the level of specific ORF or position within ORF. Breadth was defined as the number of annotated unique rearrangements divided by the total number of unique productive rearrangements, and depth was defined as the summed frequency of the annotated unique rearrangements. Two-sided Wilcoxon rank-sum tests were applied when comparing TCR breadth between groups. The clones in this table, taken by TCRdb from immuneACCESS, are in-frame only. Not every clone is retained; where verified, under half of the shortfall comes from an unresolved V gene, and the cause of the rest is unknown. V, J and clone size were drawn from that table, and D and trimming were deduced from the DNA. Within this sample are hundreds of thousands of clones, with about 90% of them counted one time only. The ten largest clones add up to approximately 1.5% of the sample.

The input for sequencing was peripheral blood, taken in a trial of Ad26.COV2.S vaccine versus placebo. The receptor was isolated from a person between 18 and 65 years old who received the Ad26.COV2.S COVID-19 vaccine or a placebo. The chain couples TRBV6-1 to TRBJ2-6; perhaps TRBD1 is the D gene, with 7 bases matching. The CDR3 protein: CASSEDRRVSGANVLTF. The nucleotide sequence reads as follows: TGTGCCAGCAGTGAGGACAGGAGGGTCTCTGGGGCCAACGTCCTGACTTTC.